This record looks at one TCR beta chain sequence and its context. The antigen remains unidentified. The sample is drawn from a study of breast tumors, draining lymph nodes, adjacent tissues. Overall study results and limits: Tumors had less TCR diversity than lymph nodes, more than nontumor tissue.

Germline-derived CDR1 and CDR2 are MNHEY and SMNVEV (reference sequence). The CDR3 is made up of 13 amino acids. V lost 4 bases to trimming and J lost 6 bases; unmatched junction nucleotides: 3. Breast cancer patients provided tissue from their axillary draining lymph nodes. One entry per CDR3 protein results from TCRdb running MiXCR on the multiplex PCR reads. The profile shows approximately 230,000 distinct CDR3 sequences, less than 40% of them singletons. The rearrangement joins TRBV27 to TRBJ2-3; 8 bases agree with TRBD1. This TCR came from a female donor with breast cancer. Some clones in this sample may be carry-over from other donors' samples. The sequenced sample was axillary lymph node tissue. CDR3 amino acids: CASSSYRGDTQYF. For the CDR3, the DNA is TGTGCCAGCAGTTCCTACAGGGGGGATACGCAGTATTTT.